The 30 T cell receptor beta chains below all came from one sample that was sequenced in a study of identical twins. TCRdb recomputed calls from the 5' RACE reads with MiXCR, one row per CDR3 protein. The data show 1.5 million or so distinct CDR3 sequences, more than 30% seen once. The sample was cord blood. The receptors were gathered from a newborn girl in good health.

This clonotype came up once. The chain joins TRBV10-3 to TRBJ1-6; 8 bases are shared with TRBD1. CDR3 size: 18 residues. Germline CDR1 reads ENHRY; CDR2 reads SYGVKD. V shed 6 bases, J shed 0 bases, and the junction held 10 bases outside the gene matches. Written as DNA, the CDR3 is TGTGCCATCAGGGGCCAATCCAGGGGGCGCTCCTATAATTCACCCCTCCACTTT. Translating gives CAIRGQSRGRSYNSPLHF.

This clonotype was seen ten or more times. This rearrangement joins TRBV18 to TRBJ1-4; D call uncertain. CDR1 is KGHSH and CDR2 is LQKENI in the germline V gene. With 6 bases removed from V and 4 bases from J, the gap between germline ends came to 12 bases. This CDR3 is 14 amino acids long. CDR3 residues: CASSPGGRNEKLFF. The CDR3 DNA follows: TGTGCCAGCTCCCCGGGAGGGCGTAATGAAAAACTGTTTTTT.

The J gene is TRBJ2-7, the V gene TRBV4-2, with 7 bases aligning to TRBD2. The CDR3 spans 16 residues. The J segment lost 2 bases and the V segment lost 0 bases, leaving 7 bases of the junction unmatched. Germline loops: CDR1 LGHNA, CDR2 YNFKEQ. CDR3: CASSQDRASGPYEQYF. CDR3 nucleotide sequence: TGTGCCAGCAGCCAAGATCGGGCTAGCGGTCCCTACGAGCAGTACTTC.

The chain combines TRBV20-1 with TRBJ1-2; 10 bases fit TRBD1. After removal of 0 bases from V and 3 bases from J, the junction contained 4 bases not matched to a gene. CDR1 DFQATT and CDR2 SNEGSKA come from the germline V gene (reference sequence). This CDR3 comprises 15 residues. CDR3 sequence (DNA): TGCAGTGCTAGAGAGTCCGGGACAGGGGACTATGGCTACACCTTC. It specifies CSARESGTGDYGYTF.

This clonotype has a handful of counts. J is TRBJ2-7 and V is TRBV27, with D uncertain. Trimming removed 1 base from V and 2 bases from J, with 12 bases in between. The CDR3 is 15 amino acids. Germline CDR1 is MNHEY and CDR2 is SMNVEV (reference sequence). The CDR3 region has the DNA TGTGCCAGCAGTTTATGGTCAGTCACCCCCTACGAGCAGTACTTC. Its protein is CASSLWSVTPYEQYF.

Notes on this clonotype: This may be a read error, as it is one base from a much larger clone. V is TRBV12-3 or TRBV12-4 and J is TRBJ2-7, with D hard to call. The length of the CDR3 is 11 residues. The V end lost 5 bases, the J end lost 3 bases, and 5 bases lay between the germline ends. The CDR3 spells CASSMHYEQYF. CDR3 sequence (DNA): TGTGCCAGCAGTATGCACTACGAGCAGTACTTC.

The chain has TRBV6-8 and TRBJ1-5, with a tentative D call TRBD1 (6 bases). This CDR3 spans 18 amino acids. Germline CDR1 MNHGY, CDR2 SAAAGT. The V end lost 6 bases, the J end lost 0 bases, and 21 bases lay between the germline ends. CDR3 region: CASSLGQPLSNSNQPQHF. CDR3 nucleotides: TGTGCCAGCAGCCTCGGACAGCCCCTATCCAATAGCAATCAGCCCCAGCATTTT.

This chain's CDR3 is CASSLAGKDTQYF. The CDR3 coding sequence is TGCGCCAGCAGCTTGGCCGGCAAAGATACGCAGTATTTT. This chain joins TRBV5-1 and TRBJ2-3; D unresolved. Looked up from germline, CDR1 is SGHRS and CDR2 is YFSETQ. CDR3 length equals 13 residues. The germline V and J ends were trimmed by 0 bases and 5 bases, with 7 bases remaining between them.

This clonotype occurred a few times. The gene calls are TRBV20-1 and TRBJ1-2, with 9 bases aligning to TRBD1. The CDR3 has 16 residues. Trimming took 5 bases from V and 4 from J; bases not matched to a gene: 14. CDR1 DFQATT and CDR2 SNEGSKA come from the germline V gene (reference sequence). The CDR3 loop is CSARNTRDRAFYGYTF. In DNA form, the CDR3 reads TGCAGTGCTCGCAATACGAGGGACAGGGCGTTCTATGGCTACACCTTC.

CDR3 protein: CAIDRVYGYTF. DNA of the CDR3: TGTGCCATCGACAGGGTGTATGGCTACACCTTC. The gene calls are TRBV6-1 and TRBJ1-2; 7 nucleotides line up with TRBD1. The CDR3 length is 11 residues. Germline V gene data show CDR1 as MNHNS and CDR2 as SASEGT. V gave up 10 bases and J gave up 5 bases; unmatched junction bases: 4.

Note on this clonotype: This may stem from a read error, because a much larger clone lies one nucleotide away. The rearrangement joins TRBV29-1 to TRBJ2-7, with 7 bases fitting TRBD2. Per the germline V gene, CDR1 is SQVTM and CDR2 is ANQGSEA. The CDR3 extends over 13 amino acids. J lost 7 bases, V lost 5 bases, and 11 bases had no gene match. The CDR3 DNA is TGCAGCGTTCAGCGGGACCTTTACAATGAGCAGTACTTC. Its translation is CSVQRDLYNEQYF.

This clonotype was observed a handful of times. The chain is built from TRBV20-1 and TRBJ2-7; 7 nucleotides align to TRBD1. Germline lookup yields CDR1 DFQATT and CDR2 SNEGSKA (reference sequence). There are 14 residues in the CDR3. V dropped 3 bases and J dropped 4; count of bases not matched to a gene: 9. CDR3 sequence: CSARETGLGYEQYF. The CDR3, as DNA: TGCAGTGCTAGGGAGACAGGGCTAGGTTACGAGCAGTACTTC.

This clonotype was observed a handful of times. Here the CDR3 reads CSARGGDAYNEQFF. In DNA form, the CDR3 reads TGCAGTGCTAGAGGGGGTGACGCCTACAATGAGCAGTTCTTC. The chain couples TRBV20-1 to TRBJ2-1; D remains unclear. V was shortened by 1 base and J by 2 bases, with 9 bases between the two germline ends. Germline V gene data show CDR1 as DFQATT and CDR2 as SNEGSKA (reference sequence). The CDR3 has 14 residues.

This clonotype was recorded a few times. The genes are TRBV20-1 and TRBJ2-3, with 8 bases that match TRBD2. CDR3 length: 14 residues. The germline CDR1 and CDR2 sequences are DFQATT and SNEGSKA (reference sequence). Trimming took 5 bases from V and 3 from J; bases not matched to a gene: 7. In nucleotides, the CDR3 is TGCAGTGCTTCCCATAGCGGGGAAACAGATACGCAGTATTTT. As protein: CSASHSGETDTQYF.

This rearrangement joins TRBV2 to TRBJ1-1; the D is unclear. Germline loops: CDR1 SNHLY, CDR2 FYNNEI. V was pared by 10 bases and J by 1 base, with 13 bases between. CDR3 length: 13 amino acids. CDR3 DNA: TGTGCCATCCCGGTTAGGGCGAACACTGAAGCTTTCTTT. As protein: CAIPVRANTEAFF.

This clonotype occurred a few times. The V and J genes are TRBV2 and TRBJ2-4, with 12 bases aligning to TRBD2. V lost 8 bases to trimming and J lost 7 bases; unmatched junction nucleotides: 9. Germline CDR1 reads SNHLY; CDR2 reads FYNNEI. The CDR3 is 15 amino acids. CDR3 sequence: CASSSGRGVFNIQYF. DNA for the CDR3: TGTGCCAGCTCTAGCGGGAGGGGGGTTTTTAACATTCAGTACTTC.

V is TRBV20-1 and J is TRBJ2-3, with 7 bases identical to TRBD2. Germline assignment: CDR1 DFQATT and CDR2 SNEGSKA (reference sequence). V shed 5 bases and J 4 bases; nucleotides not matched to a gene: 9. The CDR3 has 14 amino acids. The CDR3 bases are TGCAGTGCTGGGAGCGGGATAGTAGCAGATACGCAGTATTTT. Amino acids: CSAGSGIVADTQYF.

This clonotype was seen repeatedly, ten times or more. CDR3 amino acids: CASGSPVLFF. In nucleotides, the CDR3 is TGTGCCAGCGGCTCCCCCGTACTGTTTTTT. This chain joins TRBV6-6 and TRBJ1-4; no clear D gene. Between the trimmed V and J ends, which lost 8 bases and 13 bases, there was a span of 11 bases. Germline CDR1 reads MNHNY; CDR2 reads SVGAGI (reference sequence). The CDR3 is made up of 10 amino acids.

This clonotype showed up just a few times. CDR3 sequence reads: CASSLGTGLSYNEQYF. In DNA, the CDR3 is TGTGCCAGCAGTCTCGGGACAGGACTCTCCTACAATGAGCAGTACTTC. This chain connects TRBV28 to TRBJ2-1, with TRBD1 identical over 8 bases. The closer fit of TRBJ2-7 to the DNA end suggests the J call may be wrong. This CDR3 is built from 16 residues. CDR1 is MDHEN, CDR2 SYDVKM, per germline.

This clonotype was seen a few times. The gene calls are TRBV5-1 and TRBJ1-1; TRBD1 agrees at 7 bases. V trimming: 0 bases; J trimming: 8 bases; junction bases outside the gene matches: 1. Germline CDR1 and CDR2: SGHRS and YFSETQ. The CDR3 consists of 12 residues. The CDR3 sequence: CASSLGGQEAFF. The CDR3 coding sequence is TGCGCCAGCAGCTTGGGGGGACAGGAAGCTTTCTTT.

This clonotype was counted ten times or more. The chain links TRBV29-1 to TRBJ1-2; the match to TRBD1 covers 7 bases. The V and J ends lost 6 bases and 3 bases, in that order; junction bases with no gene match: 10. Germline-derived CDR1 and CDR2 are SQVTM and ANQGSEA. The CDR3 is 14 amino acids. CDR3 DNA: TGCAGCGTCTCCAAGACAGGGATGTACTATGGCTACACCTTC. This encodes CSVSKTGMYYGYTF.

The chain uses TRBV10-3 and TRBJ1-2, with 7 bases that match TRBD1. Trimming cost V 4 bases and J 4 bases; bases outside gene matches: 6. Germline lookup yields CDR1 ENHRY and CDR2 SYGVKD. The CDR3 length is 14 residues. The CDR3 sequence is CAISATGTAYGYTF. Written as DNA, the CDR3 is TGTGCCATCAGTGCAACCGGGACAGCCTATGGCTACACCTTC.

The chain couples TRBV12-5 to TRBJ2-1; 9 nucleotides align to TRBD2. V lost 1 base and J lost 10; bases outside the gene matches: 2. The CDR3 runs to 13 residues. Germline CDR1 is LGHNT and CDR2 is FRNRAP. The CDR3: CASGLAGTSEQFF. DNA of the CDR3: TGTGCTAGTGGTTTGGCCGGGACTAGCGAGCAGTTCTTC. The whole variable domain, remainder taken from reference TRBV12-5 and TRBJ2-1, is DARVTQTPRHKVTEMGQEVTMRCQPILGHNTVFWYRQTMMQGLELLAYFRNRAPLDDSGMPKDRFSAEMPDATLATLKIQPSEPRDSAVYFCASGLAGTSEQFFGPGTRLTVL.

This clonotype has more than one count but fewer than ten. The V call is TRBV20-1, the J call TRBJ1-4; no clear D gene. The CDR3 runs to 11 residues. Germline CDR1 DFQATT, CDR2 SNEGSKA (reference sequence). V gave up 2 bases and J gave up 11 bases, with 9 bases separating them. The CDR3 sequence is CSARNAGKLFF. The CDR3 DNA reads as TGCAGTGCTAGAAACGCCGGGAAACTGTTTTTT.

This clonotype has just a few counts. The chain joins TRBV19 to TRBJ1-2, with D hard to call. Germline CDR1 and CDR2: LNHDA and SQIVND (reference sequence). This CDR3 has 12 residues. With 9 bases removed from V and 3 bases from J, the gap between germline ends came to 11 bases. The DNA of the CDR3 is TGTGCCAGCATTGGAGGTTACTATGGCTACACCTTC. Translation gives CASIGGYYGYTF.

This clonotype was seen more than once but under ten times. The chain carries TRBV9 and TRBJ2-1; weak D call: TRBD2 (6 bases). V was cut by 1 base and J by 9 bases, with 17 bases left in between. The length of the CDR3 is 15 residues. The germline V gene encodes CDR1 SGDLS and CDR2 YYNGEE. The CDR3 here is CASSVSGGDVSEQFF. For the CDR3, the DNA is TGTGCCAGCAGCGTATCTGGCGGGGACGTTAGTGAGCAGTTCTTC.

The rearrangement uses TRBV28 and TRBJ2-3; TRBD2 aligns across 9 bases. The CDR3 covers 15 residues. V lost 5 bases and J lost 3; bases outside the gene matches: 6. In germline, CDR1 is MDHEN, CDR2 SYDVKM. Written as DNA, the CDR3 is TGTGCCAGCAGTCCGTGGCGGGAGGGGACAGATACGCAGTATTTT. Its protein product is CASSPWREGTDTQYF.

The chain couples TRBV3-1 to TRBJ1-6; D is unclear. The CDR3 has 13 amino acids. Germline lookup yields CDR1 LGHDT and CDR2 YNNKEL (reference sequence). V was trimmed by 0 bases and J by 10 bases, leaving 7 bases between them. The CDR3 DNA reads TGTGCCAGCAGCCAAGAGTGGGAATCACCCCTCCACTTT. It is translated as CASSQEWESPLHF.

The J gene is TRBJ2-1, the V gene TRBV10-3; TRBD2 matches 8 bases. V trimming: 0 bases; J trimming: 4 bases; junction bases outside the gene matches: 2. Germline CDR1 is ENHRY and CDR2 is SYGVKD. The CDR3 extends over 15 amino acids. CDR3 loop: CAISESSGAYNEQFF. For the CDR3, the DNA is TGTGCCATCAGTGAGTCTAGCGGGGCTTACAATGAGCAGTTCTTC.

This clonotype was seen ten or more times. CDR3 in DNA: TGCAGCGACGAATTCGGGACATTTGAAGAGACCCAGTACTTC. It yields the protein CSDEFGTFEETQYF. The chain uses TRBV29-1 and TRBJ2-5; D possibly corresponds to TRBD1 (6 bases). The length of the CDR3 is 14 residues. CDR1 is SQVTM, CDR2 ANQGSEA, per germline. Trimming took 7 bases from V and 3 from J, leaving 18 bases between them.